What follows are 21 T cell receptor beta chains derived from one specimen sequenced in a study of blood T cell repertoires in COVID-19. The table came from immunoSEQ multiplex PCR; TCRdb's copy has only in-frame clones and leaves some out. The sample yields under 200,000 clones, roughly 80% seen once. The sequenced sample was peripheral blood. These receptors originate from a man in his fifties or sixties with active or convalescent COVID-19.

The gene calls are TRBV7-2 and TRBJ1-2; the match to TRBD1 covers 7 bases. CDR1 is SGHTA, CDR2 FQGNSA, per germline. The ends lost 4 bases at V and 0 bases at J; junction bases unmatched: 5. The CDR3 is 15 amino acids. The DNA of the CDR3 is TGTGCCAGCAGCTCCAGGGGGAGTGCTAACTATGGCTACACCTTC. This translates into CASSSRGSANYGYTF.

The V and J genes are TRBV5-1 and TRBJ2-2, with unresolved D. The germline CDR1 and CDR2 sequences are SGHRS and YFSETQ. The CDR3 contains 14 residues. V was cut by 0 bases and J by 1 base, with 4 bases left in between. The DNA of the CDR3 is TGCGCCAGCAGCTTGGGTCGGAACACCGGGGAGCTGTTTTTT. It is translated as CASSLGRNTGELFF.

The genes are TRBV5-4 and TRBJ2-2; 11 positions match TRBD2. Germline V gene data show CDR1 as SGHNT and CDR2 as YYREEE (reference sequence). With V trimmed by 3 bases and J by 3 bases, 10 bases remained unmatched. The CDR3 is made up of 18 amino acids. DNA of the CDR3: TGTGCCAGCAGCTCAGTAGCGGGAGGGCCTAGGGACACCGGGGAGCTGTTTTTT. Translated: CASSSVAGGPRDTGELFF.

This clone was seen a single time. The junction differs from germline at one of its ends, possibly a read error. V gene TRBV9 combines with J gene TRBJ1-4; the D gene is possibly TRBD1 (6 bases). Germline V gives CDR1 SGDLS, CDR2 YYNGEE. CDR3 length equals 14 residues. The CDR3 DNA is TGTGCCAGCAGCGTAGTCAGGGGAGGGAGAAAAACTGTTTTT. This codes for CASSVVRGGRKTVF.

The V call is TRBV2, the J call TRBJ2-7; D might be TRBD2 (5 bases). V was clipped by 6 bases and J by 3 bases, with 15 bases between them. Germline assignment: CDR1 SNHLY and CDR2 FYNNEI. The CDR3 is made up of 14 amino acids. DNA for the CDR3: TGTGCCAGCAGCCTACTACTAGGTGTCTACGAGCAGTACTTC. Protein sequence: CASSLLLGVYEQYF.

V usage is TRBV7-8 and J usage is TRBJ2-6; 7 positions agree with TRBD1. Trimming at V came to 1 base and at J to 9 bases, leaving 0 bases not matched to a gene. Germline lookup yields CDR1 SGHVS and CDR2 FQNEAQ. CDR3 length: 13 residues. In DNA, the CDR3 is TGTGCCAGCAGCTTAGGACAGGGCAACGTCCTGACTTTC. Translating it yields CASSLGQGNVLTF.

CDR3 sequence: CSASGSGGYNEQFF. For the CDR3, the DNA is TGCAGTGCTAGTGGTAGCGGGGGATACAATGAGCAGTTCTTC. The V call is TRBV20-1, the J call TRBJ2-1; 9 bases are a match to TRBD2. Germline trimming cut 3 bases from V and 4 bases from J; bases unmatched to any gene: 4. Germline V gives CDR1 DFQATT, CDR2 SNEGSKA (reference sequence). This CDR3 spans 14 amino acids.

This chain uses TRBV7-2 with TRBJ2-2; 11 nucleotides line up with TRBD2. This CDR3 is 17 amino acids long. The germline V gene has CDR1 SGHTA and CDR2 FQGNSA. Trimming cost V 5 bases and J 4 bases; bases outside gene matches: 9. The CDR3 loop is CASSARTSGSSTGELFF. DNA of the CDR3: TGTGCCAGCAGCGCCCGCACTAGCGGGAGCTCCACCGGGGAGCTGTTTTTT.

V usage is TRBV18 and J usage is TRBJ2-1, with 11 bases that match TRBD2. The CDR3 contains 17 residues. V lost 5 bases and J lost 7; bases outside the gene matches: 13. Germline CDR1 and CDR2: KGHSH and LQKENI. The CDR3 DNA reads as TGTGCCAGCTCAGGCGCCGGGACTAGCGGTTATGGGAATGAGCAGTTCTTC. Translation gives CASSGAGTSGYGNEQFF.

V usage is TRBV30 and J usage is TRBJ2-3; D possibly corresponds to TRBD2 (5 bases). CDR3 length equals 14 residues. Looked up from germline, CDR1 is GTSNPN and CDR2 is SVGIG (reference sequence). V shed 0 bases and J shed 4 bases, with 11 bases lying between them. CDR3 coding DNA: TGTGCCTGGAGTGTACGTGGGAGTGCAGATACGCAGTATTTT. This gives the protein CAWSVRGSADTQYF.

V is TRBV4-3 and J is TRBJ2-6, with D perhaps matching TRBD2 (6 bases). CDR1 is LGHNA and CDR2 is YSLEER in the germline V gene. The CDR3 contains 15 residues. V lost 2 bases to trimming and J lost 1 base, with 6 bases between them. The DNA of the CDR3 is TGCGCCAGCAGCCAACGGGGGTCTGGGGCCAACGTCCTGACTTTC. Translating gives CASSQRGSGANVLTF.

The chain has TRBV5-4 and TRBJ2-5; D might be TRBD1 (6 bases). Germline V CDR1 and CDR2: SGHNT, YYREEE (reference sequence). Trimming left V 4 bases short and J 3 bases short, with 10 bases between. The length of the CDR3 is 13 residues. CDR3: CASSDTGKETQYF. Here the CDR3 DNA reads TGTGCCAGCAGCGACACAGGGAAAGAGACCCAGTACTTC.

The chain is built from TRBV6-2 or TRBV6-3 and TRBJ1-1, with 7 bases lining up with TRBD1. CDR1 is MNHEY, CDR2 SVGEGT, per germline. Trimming removed 1 base from V and 5 bases from J; junction bases left unmatched: 4. This CDR3 spans 14 amino acids. The CDR3 sequence is CASSYLGGNTEAFF. CDR3 DNA: TGTGCCAGCAGTTACTTAGGGGGCAATACTGAAGCTTTCTTT.

The CDR3 nucleotides are TGTGCCACCAGTGAAGGGGAACAAGAGACCCAGTACTTC. The encoded protein is CATSEGEQETQYF. The rearrangement links TRBV24-1 to TRBJ2-5; possibly TRBD1 for D (5 bases). The V and J ends lost 4 bases and 2 bases respectively, with 7 bases between them. This CDR3 is built from 13 residues. Germline CDR1 KGHDR, CDR2 SFDVKD.

The chain links TRBV28 to TRBJ1-2; D uncertain. The ends were cut back, 8 bases at V and 0 bases at J, with 16 bases in the middle. Germline V gene sequence: CDR1 MDHEN, CDR2 SYDVKM. The length of the CDR3 is 15 residues. CDR3 sequence: CASGEGSSTNYGYTF. The CDR3 region has the DNA TGTGCCAGCGGGGAGGGCAGCTCTACTAACTATGGCTACACCTTC.

V gene TRBV6-6 combines with J gene TRBJ1-2; possibly TRBD1 for D (5 bases). Germline lookup yields CDR1 MNHNY and CDR2 SVGAGI (reference sequence). The length of the CDR3 is 16 residues. Trimming left V 2 bases short and J 6 bases short, with 19 bases between. The CDR3 DNA sequence: TGTGCCAGCAGTTACGTAAGGGGCGCCGCGGCTGATGGCTACACCTTC. Translating gives CASSYVRGAAADGYTF.

This chain joins TRBV7-9 and TRBJ2-5; no reliable D call. V shed 5 bases and J shed 1 base, with 5 bases lying between them. Germline assignment: CDR1 SEHNR and CDR2 FQNEAQ (reference sequence). The CDR3 runs 12 residues. This CDR3 reads CASSPLQETQYF. CDR3 nucleotide sequence: TGTGCCAGCAGCCCACTCCAAGAGACCCAGTACTTC.

This chain's CDR3 is CASSLGRGIGSYEQYF. The CDR3, as DNA: TGTGCCAGCAGCTTAGGCAGGGGCATCGGGTCCTACGAGCAGTACTTC. The gene calls are TRBV7-9 and TRBJ2-7, with D perhaps TRBD1 (6 bases). Trimming took 1 base from V and 1 from J, leaving 14 bases between them. Germline V gene data show CDR1 as SEHNR and CDR2 as FQNEAQ (reference sequence). The CDR3 sequence is 16 residues long.

This clone has only a few counts. One junction end disagrees with the germline gene, perhaps due to a read error. Here the CDR3 reads CASAKDSSYVQYF. The CDR3 DNA reads TGTGCCAGCGCAAAGGACAGCTCCTACGTGCAGTACTTC. This chain joins TRBV11-3 and TRBJ2-7; a weak D match, TRBD1 (6 bases). Looked up from germline, CDR1 is SGHNT and CDR2 is YENEEA. The CDR3 runs to 13 residues.

This sequence joins TRBV5-1 and TRBJ1-6; unclear D gene. Germline CDR1 and CDR2: SGHRS and YFSETQ. This CDR3 is built from 14 residues. The V end lost 0 bases, the J end lost 7 bases, and 8 bases lay between the germline ends. Written as DNA, the CDR3 is TGCGCCAGCAGCTTGGCCGGGTACAATTCACCCCTCCACTTT. It specifies CASSLAGYNSPLHF.

The chain carries TRBV10-3 and TRBJ2-7, with 7 bases identical to TRBD1. Germline V gene lookup returns CDR1 ENHRY and CDR2 SYGVKD. V shed 6 bases and J 6 bases; nucleotides not matched to a gene: 11. The CDR3 is made up of 14 amino acids. The CDR3 coding sequence is TGTGCCATCAGGGGGACAGCCGACATCGCCGAGCAGTACTTC. Encoded protein: CAIRGTADIAEQYF.